This is a list of T cell receptor beta chains from one sample in a study of response to subunit inactivated influenza vaccine. TCRdb reprocessed the RT-PCR reads via MiXCR and lists one record per CDR3 protein. The sample lists over 450,000 distinct CDR3 sequences, about an eighth occurring once. Sequencing was performed on PBMCs from blood, taken 35 to 45 days after vaccination. The receptors derive from a man over 45 who received an inactivated influenza vaccine. Each CDR3 is given with its conserved first and last residue. A D gene is named only where the DNA matches it firmly. A row's size may be missing; if present it is once, few, many or a size class.

D,size,J,V,length,CDR3,DNA
TRBD1,many,TRBJ2-7,TRBV3-1,15,CASSQGGTGRYEQYF,TGTGCCAGCAGCCAAGGAGGGACAGGGAGGTACGAGCAGTACTTC
-,few,TRBJ2-4,TRBV20-1,14,CSASMAYGKNIQYF,TGCAGTGCTAGTATGGCGTACGGAAAAAACATTCAGTACTTC
-,few,TRBJ1-6,TRBV7-9,14,CASSFGVRDSPLHF,TGTGCCAGCAGCTTTGGGGTCCGGGATTCACCCCTCCACTTT
-,many,TRBJ1-5,TRBV20-1,14,CSARESTGNQPQHF,TGCAGTGCTCGGGAGTCTACGGGCAATCAGCCCCAGCATTTT
TRBD1,-,TRBJ2-7,TRBV4-3,16,CASSQDLTTGVHEQYF,TGCGCCAGCAGCCAAGATCTCACGACAGGGGTCCACGAGCAGTACTTC
-,few,TRBJ1-1,TRBV20-1,14,CSAPGPGTTTEAFF,TGCAGTGCCCCTGGTCCTGGAACGACCACTGAAGCTTTCTTT
TRBD2,-,TRBJ2-7,TRBV29-1,16,CSVSGTSGRQVVEQYF,TGCAGCGTTTCCGGGACTAGCGGGAGACAAGTAGTCGAGCAGTACTTC
-,many,TRBJ2-1,TRBV28,15,CASRTGTLDRDEQFF,TGTGCCAGCAGGACGGGGACCTTAGATCGTGATGAGCAGTTCTTC
-,few,TRBJ2-1,TRBV20-1,15,CSAKNQGSDYNEQFF,TGCAGTGCGAAAAATCAGGGCAGCGACTACAATGAGCAGTTCTTC
-,-,TRBJ1-3,TRBV6-2/TRBV6-3,14,CASSYQGSGNTIYF,TGTGCCAGCAGTTACCAGGGATCTGGAAACACCATATATTTT
-,few,TRBJ1-2,TRBV7-9,15,CASSAHTGDENGYTF,TGTGCCAGCAGCGCACATACAGGAGACGAAAATGGCTACACCTTC
TRBD1,few,TRBJ1-1,TRBV30,16,CAWTFGTGTGWTEAFF,TGTGCCTGGACCTTTGGGACCGGGACAGGGTGGACTGAAGCTTTCTTT
-,many,TRBJ1-4,TRBV6-5,15,CASSFSGTRGGKLFF,TGTGCCAGCAGCTTCTCCGGCACCAGGGGAGGAAAACTGTTTTTT
-,-,TRBJ2-5,TRBV4-1,18,CASSTRFSGAPYQETQYF,TGCGCCAGCAGCACACGATTCTCGGGGGCCCCGTACCAAGAGACCCAGTACTTC
-,-,TRBJ1-4,TRBV7-9,15,CASSLNGGRDEKLFF,TGTGCCAGCAGCTTAAATGGGGGGAGAGATGAAAAACTGTTTTTT
-,many,TRBJ2-1,TRBV29-1,15,CSVEVRDQPYNEQFF,TGCAGCGTTGAAGTGCGGGACCAGCCCTACAATGAGCAGTTCTTC
-,-,TRBJ2-1,TRBV7-8,15,CASSFGTHLYNEQFF,TGTGCCAGCAGCTTCGGTACGCATCTGTACAATGAGCAGTTCTTC
-,-,TRBJ2-1,TRBV15,15,CATSTGVTTSNEQFF,TGTGCCACCAGCACGGGGGTCACCACAAGTAATGAGCAGTTCTTC
-,few,TRBJ2-7,TRBV5-1,14,CASSSGTDVGEQYF,TGCGCCAGCAGCTCCGGGACGGACGTGGGGGAGCAGTACTTC
-,few,TRBJ2-2,TRBV7-2,18,CASSLAATSTTNTGELFF,TGTGCCAGCAGCTTAGCAGCGACCAGCACTACGAACACCGGGGAGCTGTTTTTT
-,few,TRBJ2-5,TRBV6-5,16,CASSSPPGQGLGTQYF,TGTGCCAGCAGTTCTCCCCCGGGACAAGGTTTGGGGACCCAGTACTTC
-,once,TRBJ2-5,TRBV11-3,13,CASSLADGKTQYF,TGTGCCAGCAGCTTAGCGGATGGAAAGACCCAGTACTTC
TRBD1,many,TRBJ1-2,TRBV5-1,14,CASSPRDRDYGYTF,TGCGCCAGCAGCCCCCGGGACAGGGACTATGGCTACACCTTC
-,-,TRBJ2-2,TRBV7-3,18,CAFCPGSHLTPSTGELFF,TGTGCCTTCTGTCCAGGGTCTCACTTAACCCCGAGCACCGGGGAGCTGTTTTTT
-,-,TRBJ2-5,TRBV6-1,16,CASSPVAGPLGETQYF,TGTGCCAGCAGCCCCGTTGCGGGGCCTTTAGGAGAGACCCAGTACTTC
TRBD2,-,TRBJ2-1,TRBV5-6,20,CASSLAGLAGGPISADEQFF,TGTGCCAGCAGCTTGGCCGGGCTAGCGGGAGGGCCGATATCAGCCGATGAGCAGTTCTTC
TRBD2,-,TRBJ2-7,TRBV28,16,CASSFTLAGGFYEQYF,TGTGCCAGCAGTTTCACACTAGCGGGAGGGTTCTACGAGCAGTACTTC
-,few,TRBJ2-5,TRBV9,15,CASSVGEGLRETQYF,TGTGCCAGCAGCGTAGGCGAGGGCCTCAGGGAGACCCAGTACTTC
-,-,TRBJ2-4,TRBV11-2,16,CASSSITGWEKTTQYF,TGTGCCAGCAGTTCCATCACAGGCTGGGAAAAAACAACCCAGTACTTC
TRBD2,few,TRBJ2-3,TRBV4-3,20,CASSQDLRLAGRSSTDTQYF,TGCGCCAGCAGCCAAGATCTAAGACTAGCGGGGAGATCAAGCACAGATACGCAGTATTTT
-,many,TRBJ2-7,TRBV20-1,14,CSAKPPQYPYEQYF,TGCAGTGCAAAACCCCCCCAGTATCCTTACGAGCAGTACTTC
-,-,TRBJ2-2,TRBV7-8,15,CASSPTIKGFGELFF,TGTGCCAGCAGCCCAACGATTAAGGGGTTCGGGGAGCTGTTTTTT
-,many,TRBJ1-6,TRBV3-1,16,CASSQDLRTASSPLHF,TGTGCCAGCAGCCAAGATCTTAGGACAGCCAGTTCACCCCTCCACTTT
-,-,TRBJ2-7,TRBV6-1,11,CASSEGQGQYF,TGTGCCAGCAGTGAAGGCCAGGGGCAGTACTTC
TRBD1,few,TRBJ2-5,TRBV7-9,16,CASSQPRTGGQETQYF,TGTGCCAGCAGCCAACCGCGAACAGGGGGCCAAGAGACCCAGTACTTC
TRBD1,many,TRBJ1-5,TRBV6-2/TRBV6-3,14,CATRTGLSNQPQHF,TGTGCCACTCGGACAGGGCTTAGCAATCAGCCCCAGCATTTT
TRBD2,few,TRBJ2-5,TRBV7-2,15,CASSSSGGLQETQYF,TGTGCCAGCAGCTCTAGCGGGGGGCTCCAAGAGACCCAGTACTTC
-,-,TRBJ2-1,TRBV24-1,16,CATSGASRGAHNEQFF,TGTGCCACCAGTGGGGCCAGCAGAGGGGCCCACAATGAGCAGTTCTTC
-,-,TRBJ1-6,TRBV7-2,14,CASSFLADNSPLHF,TGTGCCAGCAGCTTTTTGGCAGATAATTCACCCCTCCACTTT
TRBD2,many,TRBJ2-1,TRBV7-2,15,CASSSRRTSDNEQFF,TGTGCCAGCAGCTCACGCCGGACTAGCGACAATGAGCAGTTCTTC
TRBD2,-,TRBJ2-7,TRBV7-2,13,CASSLREGHEQYF,TGTGCCAGCAGCCTCCGGGAGGGCCACGAGCAGTACTTC
-,few,TRBJ2-1,TRBV5-1,13,CASSTGPADEQFF,TGCGCCAGCAGCACCGGGCCAGCCGATGAGCAGTTCTTC
TRBD1,-,TRBJ2-1,TRBV5-1,15,CASSLGQGVGNEQFF,TGCGCCAGCAGCTTAGGACAGGGGGTTGGGAATGAGCAGTTCTTC
-,once,TRBJ1-1,TRBV6-2/TRBV6-3,13,CASRGIPKPEAFF,TGTGCCAGCAGAGGAATTCCCAAACCTGAAGCTTTCTTT
TRBD1,-,TRBJ2-5,TRBV24-1,15,CATSEMTGRQETQYF,TGTGCCACCAGTGAGATGACAGGGCGGCAAGAGACCCAGTACTTC
-,-,TRBJ1-1,TRBV20-1,14,CSATLVGFGTEAFF,TGCAGTGCTACTTTGGTGGGGTTTGGCACTGAAGCTTTCTTT
TRBD1,few,TRBJ1-1,TRBV6-2/TRBV6-3,18,CASSYLGQGSLRDTEAFF,TGTGCCAGCAGTTACTTGGGACAGGGGTCCCTGCGGGACACTGAAGCTTTCTTT
-,few,TRBJ2-1,TRBV4-1,13,CASSQVSQNEQFF,TGCGCCAGCAGCCAAGTGTCACAGAATGAGCAGTTCTTC
-,few,TRBJ2-2,TRBV7-6,15,CASSPTVTGTGELFF,TGTGCCAGCAGCCCGACTGTTACGGGAACCGGGGAGCTGTTTTTT
-,many,TRBJ2-5,TRBV20-1,13,CSARVGGLETQYF,TGCAGTGCTAGAGTAGGGGGGTTGGAGACCCAGTACTTC
-,few,TRBJ2-7,TRBV7-2,14,CASSLARRDYEQYF,TGTGCCAGCAGCTTAGCGCGACGGGACTACGAGCAGTACTTC
-,-,TRBJ2-5,TRBV5-1,14,CASRPGAAQETQYF,TGCGCCAGCAGGCCGGGAGCGGCCCAAGAGACCCAGTACTTC
-,-,TRBJ2-3,TRBV20-1,13,CRAGAPRADTQYF,TGCAGGGCGGGGGCGCCCCGGGCAGATACGCAGTATTTT
-,-,TRBJ2-3,TRBV10-3,11,CAIRNTDTQYF,TGTGCCATCAGAAACACAGATACGCAGTATTTT
-,-,TRBJ2-2,TRBV7-6,14,CASRTGTNTGELFF,TGTGCCAGCAGGACAGGCACGAACACCGGGGAGCTGTTTTTT